This is a list of T cell receptor beta chains from one sample in a study of blood T cell repertoires in COVID-19. Clones were read by immunoSEQ multiplex PCR, and TCRdb kept only the in-frame ones, dropping some. The sample records around 210,000 clones, approximately 88% being singletons. Input material: PBMCs or T cells enriched from blood (not recorded which). Receptor source: a woman under 30 who had recovered from COVID-19. CDR3s include the opening cysteine and the closing phenylalanine or tryptophan. The D gene is left open where the match is weak. Some rows have no size entry. The others give once, few or many, or a class for an expanded clone.

cdr3_length	v_call	j_call	d_call	clone_size	cdr3_nt	cdr3_aa
15	TRBV6-5	TRBJ2-2	.	.	TGTGCCAGCAGTTACCAGGGTAAAAACACCGGGGAGCTGTTTTTT	CASSYQGKNTGELFF
14	TRBV6-5	TRBJ2-1	TRBD2	.	TGTGCCAGCAGCCTTAGCGGGGACTACAATGAGCAGTTCTTC	CASSLSGDYNEQFF
14	TRBV7-2	TRBJ1-1	.	.	TGTGCCAGCAGACGCGGACAGAGTAACACTGAAGCTTTCTTT	CASRRGQSNTEAFF
10	TRBV30	TRBJ1-2	.	.	TGTGCCCTTGGGGGAGGCGGCTACACCTTC	CALGGGGYTF
15	TRBV12-5	TRBJ2-5	TRBD1	.	TGTGCTAGTGGACACGGGACAGGGGGCGCGGAGACCCAGTACTTC	CASGHGTGGAETQYF
15	TRBV4-2	TRBJ2-1	.	few	TGTGCCAGCAGCCAAGAAAGTGGGGGGTCCAATGAGCAGTTCTTC	CASSQESGGSNEQFF
16	TRBV24-1	TRBJ2-3	TRBD2	.	TGTGCCACCGCCGGGGGACTAGTCCGGAATACAGATACGCAGTATTTT	CATAGGLVRNTDTQYF
14	TRBV5-4	TRBJ1-1	TRBD1	.	TGTGCCAGCAGCCTAGGACAGGGTGGCACTGAAGCTTTCTTT	CASSLGQGGTEAFF
12	TRBV18	TRBJ1-2	.	.	TGTGCCAGCTCACCTAGTACCGATGGCTACACCTTC	CASSPSTDGYTF
15	TRBV27	TRBJ1-2	.	.	TGTGCCAGCAGTTTATCGTCGTCAGGGCACTATGGCTACACCTTC	CASSLSSSGHYGYTF
14	TRBV6-5	TRBJ1-2	TRBD1	.	TGTGCCAGCAGTTACTCGACAGGGGGGTATGGCTACACCTTC	CASSYSTGGYGYTF
14	TRBV9	TRBJ2-7	TRBD2	.	TGTGCCAGCAGCGTAGGACTAGCGGGGGCCGAGCAGTACTTC	CASSVGLAGAEQYF
14	TRBV11-1	TRBJ1-2	TRBD1	.	TGTGCCAGCAGATTACCGGGACAGGGCTATGGCTACACCTTC	CASRLPGQGYGYTF
13	TRBV28	TRBJ2-7	.	.	TGTGCCAGCCGAGACAGTAACAACTACGAGCAGTACTTC	CASRDSNNYEQYF
13	TRBV6-5	TRBJ2-5	.	.	TGTGCCAGCAGTTACCAGCGGCGGGAGACCCAGTACTTC	CASSYQRRETQYF
12	TRBV28	TRBJ2-1	.	once	TGTGCCAGCAGCCGACAGACTGGCGAGCAGTTCTTC	CASSRQTGEQFF
15	TRBV9	TRBJ1-2	.	.	TGTGCCAGCAGCGTAGCGGGGGGGGATACCTATGGCTACACCTTC	CASSVAGGDTYGYTF
15	TRBV29-1	TRBJ1-2	TRBD1	.	TGCAGCGTTACGACAGGGGGCTACACTAACTATGGCTACACCTTC	CSVTTGGYTNYGYTF
15	TRBV7-9	TRBJ1-1	TRBD1	.	TGTGCCAGCAGGCAACAGGGGGAGAAGGACACTGAAGCTTTCTTT	CASRQQGEKDTEAFF
18	TRBV7-9	TRBJ1-2	.	.	TGTGCCAGCAGCTTTAGCCACCTGATCCCGGGACTAACGGGCGGCTACACCTTC	CASSFSHLIPGLTGGYTF
12	TRBV28	TRBJ1-1	.	.	TGTGCCAGCATGGACAGAGACACTGAAGCTTTCTTT	CASMDRDTEAFF
14	TRBV5-1	TRBJ1-6	.	.	TGCGCCAGCAGCTTGGGTCACGAGGGTTCACCCCTCCACTTT	CASSLGHEGSPLHF
16	TRBV5-1	TRBJ1-1	TRBD1	.	TGCGCCAGCAGCTTGGGGTGGCAGGGGGCGAACACTGAAGCTTTCTTT	CASSLGWQGANTEAFF
16	TRBV28	TRBJ1-6	.	.	TGTGCCAGCAGTTTCTCCGTAGGAGACTATAATTCACCCCTCCACTTT	CASSFSVGDYNSPLHF
11	TRBV5-1	TRBJ2-7	.	.	TGCGCCAGCAGCCTCGGGTACGAGCAGTACTTC	CASSLGYEQYF
17	TRBV10-2	TRBJ1-6	.	many	TGCGCCAGCAGTGACCGGACAGTCAGCTCCTATAATTCACCCCTCCACTTT	CASSDRTVSSYNSPLHF
13	TRBV6-2/TRBV6-3	TRBJ2-5	.	once	TGTGCCAGCAGTTTGGGGCCGGGAGAGACCCAGTACTTC	CASSLGPGETQYF
14	TRBV30	TRBJ1-1	.	.	TGTGCCTGGAGTTTAGGCAGGGGTGTCCCTGAAGCTTTCTTT	CAWSLGRGVPEAFF
13	TRBV24-1	TRBJ2-1	.	few	TGTGCCACCAGTGACCCCAGGGTCGGTGAGCAGTTCTTC	CATSDPRVGEQFF
13	TRBV5-1	TRBJ2-1	.	.	TGCGCCAGCAGGACAGTTGCAAACAATGAGCAGTTCTTC	CASRTVANNEQFF
16	TRBV27	TRBJ2-7	TRBD2	.	TGTGCCAGCAGTTTACCCCCCTCTAGCGGGGGACACGAGCAGTACTTC	CASSLPPSSGGHEQYF
15	TRBV6-5	TRBJ2-3	.	.	TGTGCCAGCAGTCGCGGGACAGCAGGCACAGATACGCAGTATTTT	CASSRGTAGTDTQYF
17	TRBV11-3	TRBJ2-1	TRBD2	.	TGTGCCAGCAGCTTATCCCGCGGGGGGGGCTCCTACAATGAGCAGTTCTTC	CASSLSRGGGSYNEQFF
16	TRBV4-1	TRBJ2-7	.	.	TGCGCCAGCAGCCAAGCGGAGACCTCAGCGGCTTGGGAGCAGTACTTC	CASSQAETSAAWEQYF
12	TRBV19	TRBJ1-2	.	.	TGTGCCAGTGGGAGGGGCACCTATGGCTACACCTTC	CASGRGTYGYTF
13	TRBV2	TRBJ1-3	.	.	TGTGCCACAGTAGACAGAGATAAAAACACCATATATTTT	CATVDRDKNTIYF
14	TRBV18	TRBJ1-1	TRBD1	.	TGTGCCAGCTCACCCCAAGAGGGGGCATCTGAAGCTTTCTTT	CASSPQEGASEAFF
13	TRBV12-3/TRBV12-4	TRBJ1-1	TRBD1	.	TGTGCCAGCAGACGACAGGGGAACACTGAAGCTTTCTTT	CASRRQGNTEAFF
17	TRBV5-1	TRBJ1-1	.	.	TGCGCCAGCAGCTTACGCGAAGGTGGGGCGAAAAACACTGAAGCTTTCTTT	CASSLREGGAKNTEAFF
14	TRBV6-4	TRBJ1-5	.	.	TGTGCCAGCCTTCGGAGGAGGAGACATCAGCCCCAGCATTTT	CASLRRRRHQPQHF